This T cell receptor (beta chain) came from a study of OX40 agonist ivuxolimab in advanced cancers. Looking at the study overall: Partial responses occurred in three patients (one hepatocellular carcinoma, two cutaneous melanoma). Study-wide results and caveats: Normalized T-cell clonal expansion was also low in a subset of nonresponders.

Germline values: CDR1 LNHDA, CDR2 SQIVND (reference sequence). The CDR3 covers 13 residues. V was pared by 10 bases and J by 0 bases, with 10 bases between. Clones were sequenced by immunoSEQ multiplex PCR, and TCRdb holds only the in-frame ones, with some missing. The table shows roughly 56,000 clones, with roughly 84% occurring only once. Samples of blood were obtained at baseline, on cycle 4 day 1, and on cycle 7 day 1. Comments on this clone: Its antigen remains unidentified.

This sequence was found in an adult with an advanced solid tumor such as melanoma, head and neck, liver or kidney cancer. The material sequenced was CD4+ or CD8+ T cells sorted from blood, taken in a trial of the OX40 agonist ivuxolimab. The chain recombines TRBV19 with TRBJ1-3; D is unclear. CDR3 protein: CATGENSGNTIYF. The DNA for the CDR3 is TGTGCCACAGGCGAAAACTCTGGAAACACCATATATTTT.